The 9 T cell receptor beta chains in this list originate from one sample, sequenced in a study of shared T cell receptors in the human thymus. Produced via immunoSEQ multiplex PCR; TCRdb's table is partial and in-frame only. The profile shows about 500,000 clones, approximately 78% of them singletons. These same data were also listed under a study on human thymus T cells.

Sequencing was done on a sample of thymocytes. The receptors stem from a boy under two years old with a congenital heart defect.

V is TRBV21-1 and J is TRBJ1-5. TRBV21-1 is described as a pseudogene. The length of the CDR3 is 13 residues. DNA for the CDR3: TGTGCCAGCATCAGGAGGGGGGGACAGCCCCAGCATTTT. This codes for CASIRRGGQPQHF.

The chain recombines TRBV29-1 with TRBJ2-1; 9 nucleotides match TRBD1. Germline assignment: CDR1 SQVTM and CDR2 ANQGSEA. The CDR3 is 13 residues long. V lost 6 bases, J lost 14 bases, and 14 bases stayed unmatched. CDR3 sequence reads: CSVVLQNRGRKFF. The CDR3 coding sequence is TGCAGCGTCGTATTACAAAACAGGGGGCGAAAGTTCTTC.

This clone occurred a few times. This sequence joins TRBV19 and TRBJ1-2; D ambiguous. CDR3 size: 15 residues. Deletions cut 5 bases from V and 4 bases from J, with 17 bases between. Germline assignment: CDR1 LNHDA and CDR2 SQIVND (reference sequence). CDR3 nucleotide sequence: TGTGCCAGTAGTCCATTGACTAGAACGCTCTATGGCTACACCTTC. This translates into CASSPLTRTLYGYTF.

This clone was found a few times. Other DNA sequences from this sample encode an identical CDR3 as well. V and J are TRBV18 and TRBJ2-7; 15 nucleotides agree with TRBD2. V dropped 3 bases and J dropped 0; count of bases not matched to a gene: 3. Germline CDR1 KGHSH, CDR2 LQKENI. The CDR3 loop spans 17 amino acids. In nucleotides, the CDR3 is TGTGCCAGCTCACCGGGACTAGCGGGGGGTAGCTCCTACGAGCAGTACTTC. Residues: CASSPGLAGGSSYEQYF.

About this clone: The junction and the germline gene differ at one end; a read error may be behind it. The chain has TRBV11-3 and TRBJ1-3; D gene unclear. The CDR3 runs to 12 residues. Germline assignment: CDR1 SGHNT and CDR2 YENEEA. The CDR3 bases are TGTGCCAGCAGCCCGCTTGGAGACACCATATATTTT. It translates to CASSPLGDTIYF.

This sequence joins TRBV15 and TRBJ2-7, with 8 bases fitting TRBD2. J gave up 2 bases and V 1 base, and 13 bases lay outside the gene matches. CDR3 size: 18 residues. Germline V gene lookup returns CDR1 LNHNV and CDR2 YYDKDF (reference sequence). The chain's CDR3 is CATSRAVGSGAQTYEQYF. In nucleotides, the CDR3 is TGTGCCACCAGCAGAGCCGTGGGTAGCGGGGCACAAACCTACGAGCAGTACTTC.

The rearrangement links TRBV4-1 to TRBJ2-5, with a possible D match to TRBD2 (6 bases). The germline CDR1 and CDR2 sequences are MGHRA and YSYEKL. The V end lost 5 bases, the J end lost 5 bases, and 21 bases lay between the germline ends. The CDR3 totals 16 residues. The chain's CDR3 is CASSTRLAPGVETQYF. CDR3 DNA sequence: TGCGCCAGCAGCACCCGTCTAGCCCCGGGGGTTGAGACCCAGTACTTC.

The gene calls are TRBV1 and TRBJ1-3; the table names TRBD1, a call not compared with the DNA. TRBV1 is labeled a pseudogene. The CDR3 runs to 14 residues. The CDR3 nucleotides are TGCACCAGCAGCTCGTCAGTCTCTGGAAACACCATATATTTT. It encodes CTSSSSVSGNTIYF.

The chain recombines TRBV29-1 with TRBJ1-1; D ambiguous. The CDR3 is made up of 11 amino acids. Germline values: CDR1 SQVTM, CDR2 ANQGSEA. Trimming cost V 4 bases and J 5 bases, with 8 bases left between them. In DNA, the CDR3 is TGCAGCGTTGTCTACCTTACTGAAGCTTTCTTT. Translation gives CSVVYLTEAFF.